The clone carrying this TCR beta chain was found many times. Its antigen is currently unknown. The sample is drawn from a study of molecular identifiers for immune sequencing clone quantification. General study results and limits: Among about a million naive cells, as was reported, spiked Jurkat TCR RNA from one cell was detectable.

Previously published methods and listed TCR primers were used for the bulk TCR libraries. Each CDR3 protein is one row after TCRdb ran MiXCR on the PCR reads. This table has around 470,000 distinct CDR3 sequences, about a fifth appearing once. Each library that profiled naive CD8 cells came from around 20,000 to 1,000,000 sorted cells with 10%, 30% or 50% RNA. The CDR3 is made up of 14 amino acids. Per germline, CDR1 MNHEY and CDR2 SMNVEV (reference sequence). V was pared by 7 bases and J by 10 bases, with 22 bases between. The source material was naive CD8+ T cells from blood, with Jurkat cell RNA spiked in. Sample subset: FACS-sorted CD8+CD4-CCR7+CD45RA+ naive T cells. This chain uses TRBV27 with TRBJ1-1; D perhaps matches TRBD1 (5 bases). The clonotype originates from a human donor in good health. Some libraries in this study had Jurkat cell RNA spiked in. The CDR3 nucleotides read TGTGCCAGCAAACCTTACCGGGACTTCCATACAGCTTTCTTT. Translating it yields CASKPYRDFHTAFF.